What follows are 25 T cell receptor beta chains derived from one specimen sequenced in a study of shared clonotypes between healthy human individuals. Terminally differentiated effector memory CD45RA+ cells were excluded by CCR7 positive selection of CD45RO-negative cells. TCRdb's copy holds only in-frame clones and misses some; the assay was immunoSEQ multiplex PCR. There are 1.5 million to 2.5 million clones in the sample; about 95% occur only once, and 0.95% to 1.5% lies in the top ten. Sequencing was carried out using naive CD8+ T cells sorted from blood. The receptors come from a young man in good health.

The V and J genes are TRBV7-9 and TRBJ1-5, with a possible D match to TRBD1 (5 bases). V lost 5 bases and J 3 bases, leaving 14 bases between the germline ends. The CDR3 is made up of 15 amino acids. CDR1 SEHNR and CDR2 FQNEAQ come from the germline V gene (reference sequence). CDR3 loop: CASSTTDSLNQPQHF. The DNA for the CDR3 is TGTGCCAGCAGCACTACTGACAGCCTCAATCAGCCCCAGCATTTT.

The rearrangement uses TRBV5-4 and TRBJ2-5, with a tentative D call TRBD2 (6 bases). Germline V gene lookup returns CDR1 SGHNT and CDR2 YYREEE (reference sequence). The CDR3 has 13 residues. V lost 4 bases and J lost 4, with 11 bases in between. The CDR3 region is CASSGGIPETQYF. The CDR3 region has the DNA TGTGCCAGCAGCGGAGGGATTCCAGAGACCCAGTACTTC.

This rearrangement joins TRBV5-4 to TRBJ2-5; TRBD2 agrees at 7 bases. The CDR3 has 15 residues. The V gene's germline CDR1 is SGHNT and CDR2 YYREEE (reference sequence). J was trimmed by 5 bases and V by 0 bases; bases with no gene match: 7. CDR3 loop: CASSLGREARETQYF. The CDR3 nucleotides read TGTGCCAGCAGCTTGGGTCGGGAGGCCCGGGAGACCCAGTACTTC.

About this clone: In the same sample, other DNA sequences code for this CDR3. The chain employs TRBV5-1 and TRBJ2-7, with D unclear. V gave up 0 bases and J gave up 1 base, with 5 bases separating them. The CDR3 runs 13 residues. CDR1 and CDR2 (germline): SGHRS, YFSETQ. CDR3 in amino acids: CASSLEISYEQYF. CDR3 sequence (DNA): TGCGCCAGCAGCTTGGAAATTTCCTACGAGCAGTACTTC.

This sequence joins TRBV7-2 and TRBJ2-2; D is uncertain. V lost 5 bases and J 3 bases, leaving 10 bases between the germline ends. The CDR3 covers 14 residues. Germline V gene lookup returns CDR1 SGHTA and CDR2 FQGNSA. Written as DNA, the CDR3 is TGTGCCAGCAGCCCCAAGGGTCACACCGGGGAGCTGTTTTTT. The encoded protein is CASSPKGHTGELFF. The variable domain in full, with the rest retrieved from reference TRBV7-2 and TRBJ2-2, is GAGVSQSPSNKVTEKGKDVELRCDPISGHTALYWYRQSLGQGLEFLIYFQGNSAPDKSGLPSDRFSAERTGGSVSTLTIQRTQQEDSAVYLCASSPKGHTGELFFGEGSRLTVL.

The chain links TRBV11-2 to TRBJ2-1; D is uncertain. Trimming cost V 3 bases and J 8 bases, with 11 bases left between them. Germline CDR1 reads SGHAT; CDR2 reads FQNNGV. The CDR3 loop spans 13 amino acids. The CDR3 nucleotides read TGTGCCAGCAGCTTGGGTGTAGTCCATGAGCAGTTCTTC. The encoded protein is CASSLGVVHEQFF.

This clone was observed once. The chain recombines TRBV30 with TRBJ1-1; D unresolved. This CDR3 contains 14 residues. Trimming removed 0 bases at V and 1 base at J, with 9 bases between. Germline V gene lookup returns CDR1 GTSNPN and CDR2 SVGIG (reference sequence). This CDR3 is CAWSVKETNTEAFF. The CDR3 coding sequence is TGTGCCTGGAGTGTAAAAGAAACGAACACTGAAGCTTTCTTT.

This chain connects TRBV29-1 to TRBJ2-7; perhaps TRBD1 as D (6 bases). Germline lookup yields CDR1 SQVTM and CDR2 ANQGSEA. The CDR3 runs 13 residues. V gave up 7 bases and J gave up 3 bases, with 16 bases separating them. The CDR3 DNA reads TGCAGCGCCCGAGGGGGTAACCTCTACGAGCAGTACTTC. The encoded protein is CSARGGNLYEQYF.

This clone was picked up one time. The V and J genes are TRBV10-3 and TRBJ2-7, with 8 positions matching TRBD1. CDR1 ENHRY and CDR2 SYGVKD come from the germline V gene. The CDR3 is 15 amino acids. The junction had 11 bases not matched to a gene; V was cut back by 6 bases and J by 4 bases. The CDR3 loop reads CAIREGVQGVYEQYF. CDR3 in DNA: TGTGCCATCAGGGAAGGGGTACAGGGGGTTTACGAGCAGTACTTC.

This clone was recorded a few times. CDR3 sequence (DNA): TGTGCCAGCAGCATCGCGGATGCTAACTATGGCTACACCTTC. Encoded protein: CASSIADANYGYTF. The J gene is TRBJ1-2, the V gene TRBV7-9; D remains unclear. This CDR3 has 14 amino acids. In germline, CDR1 is SEHNR, CDR2 FQNEAQ (reference sequence). Trimming removed 5 bases at V and 0 bases at J, with 10 bases between. The full variable domain, rest sourced from reference TRBV7-9 and TRBJ1-2, is DTGVSQNPRHKITKRGQNVTFRCDPISEHNRLYWYRQTLGQGPEFLTYFQNEAQLEKSRLLSDRFSAERPKGSFSTLEIQRTEQGDSAMYLCASSIADANYGYTFGSGTRLTVV.

CDR3 sequence (DNA): TGCAGCGTTGAAGATCAGGGGGCTCAAGAGACCCAGTACTTC. Residues: CSVEDQGAQETQYF. The chain uses TRBV29-1 and TRBJ2-5; the match to TRBD1 covers 8 bases. This CDR3 region has 14 residues. The trim removed 0 bases at V and 2 bases at J, leaving 2 bases unmatched. CDR1 and CDR2 (germline): SQVTM, ANQGSEA.

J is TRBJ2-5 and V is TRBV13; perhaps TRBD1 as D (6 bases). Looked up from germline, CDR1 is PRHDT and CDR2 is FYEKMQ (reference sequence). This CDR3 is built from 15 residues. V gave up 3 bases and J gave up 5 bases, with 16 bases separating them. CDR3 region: CASSFPQGTKETQYF. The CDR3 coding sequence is TGTGCCAGCAGCTTCCCCCAGGGGACCAAGGAGACCCAGTACTTC.

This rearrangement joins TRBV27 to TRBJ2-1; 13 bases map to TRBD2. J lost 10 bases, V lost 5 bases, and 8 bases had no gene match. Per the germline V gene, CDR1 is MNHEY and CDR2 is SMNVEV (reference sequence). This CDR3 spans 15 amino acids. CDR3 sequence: CASSPGTSGIREQFF. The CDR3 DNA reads TGTGCCAGCAGTCCCGGGACTAGCGGGATTCGAGAGCAGTTCTTC.

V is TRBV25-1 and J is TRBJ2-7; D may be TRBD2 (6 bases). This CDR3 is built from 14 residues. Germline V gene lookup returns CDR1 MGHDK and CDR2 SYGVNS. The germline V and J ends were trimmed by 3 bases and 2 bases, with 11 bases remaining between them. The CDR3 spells CASSERGGPYEQYF. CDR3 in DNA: TGTGCCAGCAGTGAGCGGGGTGGCCCCTACGAGCAGTACTTC.

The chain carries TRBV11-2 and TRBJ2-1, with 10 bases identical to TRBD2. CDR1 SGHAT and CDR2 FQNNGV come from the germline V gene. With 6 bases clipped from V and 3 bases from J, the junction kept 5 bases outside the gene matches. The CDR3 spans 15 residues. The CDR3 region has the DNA TGTGCCAGCAGACCCGGACTAGCGGTCTACAATGAGCAGTTCTTC. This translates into CASRPGLAVYNEQFF.

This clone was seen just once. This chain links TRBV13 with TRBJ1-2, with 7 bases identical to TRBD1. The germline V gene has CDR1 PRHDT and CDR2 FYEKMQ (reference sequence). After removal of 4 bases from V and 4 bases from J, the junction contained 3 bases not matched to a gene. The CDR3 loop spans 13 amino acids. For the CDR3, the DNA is TGTGCCAGCAGCTCGGACAGGCTCTATGGCTACACCTTC. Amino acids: CASSSDRLYGYTF.

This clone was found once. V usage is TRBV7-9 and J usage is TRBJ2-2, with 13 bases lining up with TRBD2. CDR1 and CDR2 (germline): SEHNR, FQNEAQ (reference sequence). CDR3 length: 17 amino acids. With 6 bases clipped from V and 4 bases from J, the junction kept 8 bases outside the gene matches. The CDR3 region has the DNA TGTGCCAGCAGTCCTAGGACTAGCGGGAGCGGCACCGGGGAGCTGTTTTTT. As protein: CASSPRTSGSGTGELFF.

The CDR3 sequence is CASSFHRVRGLGNQPQHF. CDR3 DNA sequence: TGTGCCAGCAGCTTTCACAGGGTGCGAGGGTTGGGCAATCAGCCCCAGCATTTT. The chain employs TRBV7-9 and TRBJ1-5; possible D gene TRBD1, 6 bases. Germline-derived CDR1 and CDR2 are SEHNR and FQNEAQ (reference sequence). V was cut by 3 bases and J by 2 bases, with 20 bases left in between. There are 18 residues in the CDR3.

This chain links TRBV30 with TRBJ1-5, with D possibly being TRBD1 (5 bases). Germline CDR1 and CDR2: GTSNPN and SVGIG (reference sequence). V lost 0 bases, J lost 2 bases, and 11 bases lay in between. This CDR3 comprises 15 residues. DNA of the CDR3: TGTGCCTGGAGTGTACGAGGGGATGGCAATCAGCCCCAGCATTTT. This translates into CAWSVRGDGNQPQHF.

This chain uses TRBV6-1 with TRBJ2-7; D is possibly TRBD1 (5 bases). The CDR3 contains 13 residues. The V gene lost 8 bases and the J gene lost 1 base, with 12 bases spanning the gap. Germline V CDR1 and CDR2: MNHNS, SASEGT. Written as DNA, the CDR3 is TGTGCCAGCGGTACCAGGGTATCCTACGAGCAGTACTTC. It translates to CASGTRVSYEQYF.

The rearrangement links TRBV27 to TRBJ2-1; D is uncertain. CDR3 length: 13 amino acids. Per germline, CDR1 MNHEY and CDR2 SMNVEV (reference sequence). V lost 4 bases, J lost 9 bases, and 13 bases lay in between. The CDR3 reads CASSYPRSGEQFF. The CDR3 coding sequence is TGTGCCAGCAGTTACCCCAGGTCTGGTGAGCAGTTCTTC.

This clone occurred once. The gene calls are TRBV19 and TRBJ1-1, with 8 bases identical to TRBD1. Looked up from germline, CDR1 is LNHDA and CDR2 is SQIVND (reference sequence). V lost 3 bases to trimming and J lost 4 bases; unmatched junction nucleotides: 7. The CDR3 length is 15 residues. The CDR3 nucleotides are TGTGCCAGTAGTATGGCAGGGGGCTTCGGCACTGAAGCTTTCTTT. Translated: CASSMAGGFGTEAFF.

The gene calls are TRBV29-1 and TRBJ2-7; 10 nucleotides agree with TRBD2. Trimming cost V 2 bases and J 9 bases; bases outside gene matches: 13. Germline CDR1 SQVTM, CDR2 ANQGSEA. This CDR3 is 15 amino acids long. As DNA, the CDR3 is TGCAGCGTTGAATTGGTCCTAGCGGGAGTATTTTTGCAGTACTTC. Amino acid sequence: CSVELVLAGVFLQYF.

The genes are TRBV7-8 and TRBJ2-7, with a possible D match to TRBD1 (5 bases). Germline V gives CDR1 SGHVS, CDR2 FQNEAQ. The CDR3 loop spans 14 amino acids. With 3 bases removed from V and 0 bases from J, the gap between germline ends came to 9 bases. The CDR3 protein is CASSFRQNSYEQYF. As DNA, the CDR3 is TGTGCCAGCAGCTTCCGACAGAACTCCTACGAGCAGTACTTC.

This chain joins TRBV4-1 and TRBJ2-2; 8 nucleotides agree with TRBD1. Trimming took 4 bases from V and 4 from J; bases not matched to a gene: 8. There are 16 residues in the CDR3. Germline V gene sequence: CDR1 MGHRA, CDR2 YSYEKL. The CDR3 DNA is TGCGCCAGCAGCCTCCCGACAGGGGTCCTCACCGGGGAGCTGTTTTTT. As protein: CASSLPTGVLTGELFF.